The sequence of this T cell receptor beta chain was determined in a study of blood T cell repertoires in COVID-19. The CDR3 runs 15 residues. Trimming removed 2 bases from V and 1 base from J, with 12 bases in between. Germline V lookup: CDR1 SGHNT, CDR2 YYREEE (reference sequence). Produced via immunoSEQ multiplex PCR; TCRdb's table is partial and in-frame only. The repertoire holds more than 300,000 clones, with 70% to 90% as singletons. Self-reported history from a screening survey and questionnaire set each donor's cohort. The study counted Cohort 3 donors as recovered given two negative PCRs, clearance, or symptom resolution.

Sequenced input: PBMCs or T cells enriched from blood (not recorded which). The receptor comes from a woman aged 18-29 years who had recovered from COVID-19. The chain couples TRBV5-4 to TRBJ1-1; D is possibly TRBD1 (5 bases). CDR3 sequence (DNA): TGTGCCAGCAGCTTAGAGGGGACTAGGAACACTGAAGCTTTCTTT. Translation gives CASSLEGTRNTEAFF. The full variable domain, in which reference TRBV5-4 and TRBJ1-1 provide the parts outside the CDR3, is ETGVTQSPTHLIKTRGQQVTLRCSSQSGHNTVSWYQQALGQGPQFIFQYYREEENGRGNFPPRFSGLQFPNYSSELNVNALELDDSALYLCASSLEGTRNTEAFFGQGTRLTVV.